The 3 T cell receptor beta chains listed next were all sequenced from one sample in a study of blood T cell repertoires in COVID-19. The assay was immunoSEQ multiplex PCR, and TCRdb's table has in-frame clones only and misses some. The sample consists of some 140,000 clones, 70% to 90% of them appearing once. The material sequenced was peripheral blood. Every receptor here comes from a man aged 60 to 75 with COVID-19, enrolled during active disease.

V gene TRBV7-9 combines with J gene TRBJ1-1; no clear D. This CDR3 is built from 11 residues. V gave up 3 bases and J gave up 4 bases, with 3 bases separating them. Germline V gene lookup returns CDR1 SEHNR and CDR2 FQNEAQ (reference sequence). The CDR3 DNA is TGTGCCAGCAGCTTTAGCACTGAAGCTTTCTTT. This encodes CASSFSTEAFF.

The chain couples TRBV2 to TRBJ1-4; unclear D gene. Between the trimmed V and J ends, which lost 1 base and 7 bases, there was a span of 7 bases. This CDR3 contains 13 residues. Germline V CDR1 and CDR2: SNHLY, FYNNEI. This chain's CDR3 is CASSEGRGEKLFF. The CDR3, as DNA: TGTGCCAGCAGTGAAGGGCGGGGTGAAAAACTGTTTTTT.

The chain joins TRBV5-1 to TRBJ2-1; TRBD1 agrees at 10 bases. V lost 0 bases, J lost 5 bases, and 2 bases stayed unmatched. In germline, CDR1 is SGHRS, CDR2 YFSETQ. The CDR3 totals 15 residues. CDR3 DNA: TGCGCCAGCAGCTTGGCCGGGACAGGGGACAATGAGCAGTTCTTC. Translated: CASSLAGTGDNEQFF.